The 14 T cell receptor beta chains in this list originate from one sample, sequenced in a study of blood T cell repertoires in COVID-19. The method was immunoSEQ multiplex PCR; TCRdb's version includes in-frame clones alone and lacks a portion of them. The repertoire includes about 78,000 clones, more than 60% of them detected once, and around 9.4% sits in the top ten. Sequences were obtained from peripheral blood. The receptor source for this set is a human donor in a cohort sampled during active COVID-19.

This clone has a handful of counts. Distinct nucleotide sequences in the sample also encode this CDR3. This sequence joins TRBV28 and TRBJ2-7, with 10 bases fitting TRBD1. The CDR3 is 16 residues long. J lost 1 base, V lost 4 bases, and 7 bases had no gene match. Germline V lookup: CDR1 MDHEN, CDR2 SYDVKM. Here the CDR3 DNA reads TGTGCCAGCAGTTCGCCGGGACAGGGGACTTCCTACGAGCAGTACTTC. Encoded protein: CASSSPGQGTSYEQYF.

The chain uses TRBV5-1 and TRBJ2-7; D is unclear. Per germline, CDR1 SGHRS and CDR2 YFSETQ. The CDR3 contains 14 residues. Trimming pared 0 bases from V and 2 bases from J, leaving 9 bases between. DNA for the CDR3: TGCGCCAGCAGCTTGGGGCAGGCCACCTACGAGCAGTACTTC. Its translation: CASSLGQATYEQYF.

This clone was counted a single time. The chain recombines TRBV18 with TRBJ1-1, with 9 bases aligning to TRBD1. The CDR3 has 14 amino acids. The germline V gene encodes CDR1 KGHSH and CDR2 LQKENI. Unmatched junction bases numbered 0, after V lost 3 bases and J lost 1 base. The CDR3 sequence is CASSPGQGNTEAFF. CDR3 nucleotides: TGTGCCAGCTCACCGGGACAGGGGAACACTGAAGCTTTCTTT.

In its sample, this clone was seen a few times. The rearrangement links TRBV4-3 to TRBJ2-7; 7 positions agree with TRBD2. With 4 bases clipped from V and 4 bases from J, the junction kept 10 bases outside the gene matches. Looked up from germline, CDR1 is LGHNA and CDR2 is YSLEER. CDR3 length: 15 amino acids. The CDR3 reads CASSLGGGTGYEQYF. The CDR3 DNA is TGCGCCAGCAGCCTCGGCGGGGGTACGGGTTACGAGCAGTACTTC.

The chain employs TRBV6-5 and TRBJ1-1; D is unclear. The CDR3 totals 15 residues. V lost 5 bases, J lost 0 bases, and 13 bases lay in between. Germline CDR1 reads MNHEY; CDR2 reads SVGAGI. This chain's CDR3 is CASSINTGLNTEAFF. The CDR3 region has the DNA TGTGCCAGCAGTATTAATACCGGGTTGAACACTGAAGCTTTCTTT.

The V gene is TRBV6-5, the J gene TRBJ2-1; 7 bases align to TRBD2. Germline values: CDR1 MNHEY, CDR2 SVGAGI. Germline trimming cut 8 bases from V and 6 bases from J; bases unmatched to any gene: 10. The CDR3 is 14 amino acids. The CDR3: CASAVRGVGNEQFF. The CDR3 DNA follows: TGTGCCAGCGCCGTCCGGGGGGTCGGCAATGAGCAGTTCTTC.

The rearrangement links TRBV9 to TRBJ1-1; D ambiguous. Germline CDR1 reads SGDLS; CDR2 reads YYNGEE. The CDR3 runs 13 residues. V lost 4 bases and J lost 1, with 8 bases in between. CDR3 protein: CASSPRGNTEAFF. CDR3 DNA sequence: TGTGCCAGCAGCCCCCGCGGGAACACTGAAGCTTTCTTT.

This chain joins TRBV7-9 and TRBJ1-5; 8 bases line up with TRBD1. The CDR3 spans 16 residues. CDR1 and CDR2 from the germline V gene are SEHNR and FQNEAQ (reference sequence). The V gene end was trimmed by 1 base and the J gene end by 3 bases; junction bases not matched to a gene: 5. CDR3 bases: TGTGCCAGCAGCTTAGGGGACAGGTACATCAATCAGCCCCAGCATTTT. It yields the protein CASSLGDRYINQPQHF.

The chain uses TRBV28 and TRBJ1-5; weak D call: TRBD1 (6 bases). The CDR3 spans 15 residues. Germline CDR1 and CDR2: MDHEN and SYDVKM. V was pared by 0 bases and J by 5 bases, with 11 bases between. CDR3 DNA sequence: TGTGCCAGCAGTTTATGGCCAGGGGTCGATCAGCCCCAGCATTTT. It encodes CASSLWPGVDQPQHF.

The chain recombines TRBV3-1 (or the pseudogene TRBV3-2) with TRBJ1-6; D ambiguous. CDR1 and CDR2 (germline): LGHDT, YNNKEL (reference sequence). The V end was cut by 0 bases, the J end by 14 bases, with 8 bases between. This CDR3 has 12 residues. The CDR3 reads CASSQDLRALHF. CDR3 in DNA: TGTGCCAGCAGCCAAGATCTCCGGGCCCTCCACTTT.

The V gene is TRBV21-1, the J gene TRBJ1-1. TRBV21-1 is listed as a pseudogene. The CDR3 contains 12 residues. CDR3 sequence reads: CASSKGGVEAFF. CDR3 sequence (DNA): TGTGCCAGCAGCAAAGGAGGAGTTGAAGCTTTCTTT.

V and J are TRBV4-1 and TRBJ2-7; 7 nucleotides align to TRBD1. V lost 1 base and J lost 2; bases outside the gene matches: 2. Germline V gene data show CDR1 as MGHRA and CDR2 as YSYEKL. This CDR3 is built from 14 residues. CDR3 DNA sequence: TGCGCCAGCAGCCAAGGGACAGGTACCTACGAGCAGTACTTC. Protein: CASSQGTGTYEQYF.

The V call is TRBV7-9, the J call TRBJ1-6; TRBD1 might be the D (6 bases). The ends were cut back, 3 bases at V and 7 bases at J, with 10 bases in the middle. Germline-derived CDR1 and CDR2 are SEHNR and FQNEAQ (reference sequence). The CDR3 runs 14 residues. The CDR3 DNA reads TGTGCCAGCAGCTTGGACAGCACCAATTCACCCCTCCACTTT. The encoded protein is CASSLDSTNSPLHF.

The rearrangement links TRBV12-5 to TRBJ2-2, with 7 bases lining up with TRBD1. Germline trimming cut 1 base from V and 10 bases from J; bases unmatched to any gene: 3. The CDR3 contains 13 residues. CDR1 LGHNT and CDR2 FRNRAP come from the germline V gene. The CDR3 spells CASGLEDRTELFF. In DNA form, the CDR3 reads TGTGCTAGTGGTTTGGAGGACAGGACGGAGCTGTTTTTT. The variable domain in full, completed from reference TRBV12-5 and TRBJ2-2, reads DARVTQTPRHKVTEMGQEVTMRCQPILGHNTVFWYRQTMMQGLELLAYFRNRAPLDDSGMPKDRFSAEMPDATLATLKIQPSEPRDSAVYFCASGLEDRTELFFGEGSRLTVL.